The rows below give T cell receptor beta chains drawn from one sample of a study of shared clonotypes between healthy human individuals. Profiling relied on immunoSEQ multiplex PCR, and the TCRdb table lists in-frame clones only, not all of them. The sample lists about 2.1 million clones, roughly 91% seen once, with over 1.5% in the top ten. Sample: naive CD8+ T cells from PBMCs. Every receptor here comes from a man aged 18 to 30 in good health. Some clones in this sample may be carry-over from other donors' samples. CDR3s include the opening cysteine and the closing phenylalanine or tryptophan. A D gene is named only where the DNA matches it firmly. A clone size is listed for some rows: how often the clone was seen (once, few, many), or a class if it is expanded.

j_call d_call clone_size v_call cdr3_nt cdr3_aa
TRBJ2-7 - - TRBV28 TGTGCCAGCAGACGTTCCCCCACCAGTACCTACGAGCAGTACTTC CASRRSPTSTYEQYF
TRBJ1-5 TRBD1 - TRBV4-1 TGCGCCAGCAGCCGACTAACAGGGGATCAGCCCCAGCATTTT CASSRLTGDQPQHF
TRBJ2-5 TRBD1 - TRBV28 TGTGCCAGCAGCCCAACGACAGGGCGATCCCAAGAGACCCAGTACTTC CASSPTTGRSQETQYF
TRBJ2-5 TRBD2 - TRBV9 TGTGCCAGCAGCATTGACCCGGGACTAGCGGGTAGGGAGACCCAGTACTTC CASSIDPGLAGRETQYF
TRBJ1-1 - - TRBV28 TGTGCCAGCGCCGCAACGGCGGGGGCAATGAACACTGAAGCTTTCTTT CASAATAGAMNTEAFF
TRBJ2-7 - once TRBV27 TGTGCCAGCAGTTTAGAGTCGGACGGGGTCCCCGAGCAGTACTTC CASSLESDGVPEQYF
TRBJ2-2 TRBD1 - TRBV5-6 TGTGCCAGCACCTTCGGGACAGGGAAAACCGGGGAGCTGTTTTTT CASTFGTGKTGELFF
TRBJ2-7 - - TRBV27 TGTGCCAGCAGTCCCCGGGACTTTAACTACGAGCAGTACTTC CASSPRDFNYEQYF
TRBJ2-7 TRBD1 - TRBV5-1 TGCGCCAGCAGCCACGTACAGGGGGCACGCGAGCAGTACTTC CASSHVQGAREQYF
TRBJ2-1 - - TRBV29-1 TGCAGCGTCCCCGGGAGAGGGGGCGGAGGCTACAATGAGCAGTTCTTC CSVPGRGGGGYNEQFF
TRBJ2-2 - - TRBV11-2 TGTGCCAGCAGCTTGGGGTGGGGTCCGAACACCGGGGAGCTGTTTTTT CASSLGWGPNTGELFF
TRBJ2-4 TRBD1 - TRBV7-2 TGTGCCAGCAGCATGGACAGGGGGCAGTTAGCCAAAAACATTCAGTACTTC CASSMDRGQLAKNIQYF
TRBJ2-2 TRBD2 - TRBV15 TGTGCCACCAGGGACCCGGGACTAGCGGCCCTTGGGGAGCTGTTTTTT CATRDPGLAALGELFF
TRBJ2-7 - - TRBV25-1 TGTGCCAGCAGTGAAGCCCCCTCCGAGCAGTACTTC CASSEAPSEQYF
TRBJ2-7 TRBD2 once TRBV7-6 TGTGCCAGCAGCAGTGCGGGAGAGGCCCCAGAACAGTACTTC CASSSAGEAPEQYF
TRBJ2-5 TRBD2 - TRBV9 TGTGCCAGCGCAGCGGGGAACCAAGAGACCCAGTACTTC CASAAGNQETQYF
TRBJ1-2 - - TRBV18 TGTGCCAGCTCACCAATGAAGGGGAAGGGTTACTATGGCTACACCTTC CASSPMKGKGYYGYTF
TRBJ2-1 TRBD2 - TRBV4-1 TGCGCCAGCAGCCAAGCGGCTAGCGGTTACAATGAGCAGTTCTTC CASSQAASGYNEQFF
TRBJ2-1 - - TRBV19 TGTGCCAGTAGCCCATCCCATTCCAATGAGCAGTTCTTC CASSPSHSNEQFF
TRBJ2-1 - - TRBV4-3 TGCGCCAGCAGCGAGGGACGGGTCTACAATGAGCAGTTCTTC CASSEGRVYNEQFF
TRBJ2-7 TRBD1 - TRBV27 TGTGCCAGCAGTTTGGGACAGTACTACGAGCAGTACTTC CASSLGQYYEQYF
TRBJ2-1 - - TRBV9 TGTGCCAGCAGCGTTTGGGGATACAATGAGCAGTTCTTC CASSVWGYNEQFF
TRBJ1-1 - few TRBV7-9 TGTGCCAGCAGCCCGATGCAGGGCGCAAACACTGAAGCTTTCTTT CASSPMQGANTEAFF
TRBJ2-1 - - TRBV28 TGTGCCAGCAGGGTCGGACTCGCCGCCTACAATGAGCAGTTCTTC CASRVGLAAYNEQFF
TRBJ2-7 TRBD1 once TRBV7-2 TGTGCCAGCAGCCGTTCCGGGACAGACGAGCAGTACTTC CASSRSGTDEQYF
TRBJ2-1 - - TRBV18 TGTGCCAGCTCAGGGGCAGGTCATCTCGGGAATGAGCAGTTCTTC CASSGAGHLGNEQFF
TRBJ2-2 - - TRBV10-3 TGTGCCATCAGTTGGGAGGTGGGAGCCACCGGGGAGCTGTTTTTT CAISWEVGATGELFF
TRBJ2-1 - - TRBV27 TGTGCCTCAGGGACCATGCTTAATTACAATGAGCAGTTCTTC CASGTMLNYNEQFF
TRBJ2-7 - - TRBV11-1 TGTGCCAGCAGCTCCGACCTGGACGAGCAGTACTTC CASSSDLDEQYF
TRBJ2-1 TRBD2 - TRBV29-1 TGCAGCGTTGAAGCGTTGGGACTAGTGAGCAATGAGCAGTTCTTC CSVEALGLVSNEQFF
TRBJ2-1 - - TRBV7-6 TGTGCCAGCAGCGCCTTTCAGTACAATGAGCAGTTCTTC CASSAFQYNEQFF